The 20 T cell receptor beta chains below come from one sample, sequenced in a study of blood T cell repertoires in COVID-19. Generated by immunoSEQ multiplex PCR, the TCRdb table keeps only in-frame clones and is missing some. The data contain hundreds of thousands of clones, around 90% of them singletons. The sample comprised peripheral blood. These TCRs come from a man aged 18 to 35 with active or convalescent COVID-19.

This chain connects TRBV6-4 to TRBJ1-1; the match to TRBD1 covers 8 bases. The CDR3 has 14 residues. V dropped 3 bases and J dropped 2; count of bases not matched to a gene: 2. Germline lookup yields CDR1 MRHNA and CDR2 SNTAGT. The DNA of the CDR3 is TGTGCCAGCAGTGAGGGACAGGAAAACACTGAAGCTTTCTTT. Translation: CASSEGQENTEAFF.

The CDR3 bases are TGTGCCAGCAGCTTAGCTGTCTCTGGAAACACCATATATTTT. This sequence encodes CASSLAVSGNTIYF. The genes are TRBV11-2 and TRBJ1-3; no definite D call. The CDR3 consists of 14 residues. CDR1 SGHAT and CDR2 FQNNGV come from the germline V gene. V was pared by 1 base and J by 0 bases, with 4 bases between. The full variable domain, completed using reference TRBV11-2 and TRBJ1-3, is EAGVAQSPRYKIIEKRQSVAFWCNPISGHATLYWYQQILGQGPKLLIQFQNNGVVDDSQLPKDRFSAERLKGVDSTLKIQPAKLEDSAVYLCASSLAVSGNTIYFGEGSWLTVV.

The chain is built from TRBV4-3 and TRBJ2-2; possibly TRBD2 for D (5 bases). The length of the CDR3 is 14 residues. Trimming left V 0 bases short and J 6 bases short, with 8 bases between. Germline V gene lookup returns CDR1 LGHNA and CDR2 YSLEER. The DNA for the CDR3 is TGCGCCAGCAGCCAAGAGACGAGGGCCGGGGAGCTGTTTTTT. Its translation is CASSQETRAGELFF.

This clone has a count of ten or more. The chain joins TRBV5-8 to TRBJ2-7, with D possibly being TRBD1 (5 bases). The V gene's germline CDR1 is SGHTS and CDR2 YDEGEE. Trimming shortened V by 3 bases and J by 2 bases, and 9 bases separated the two germline ends. The CDR3 extends over 13 amino acids. The CDR3 DNA sequence: TGTGCCAGCAGCTGGGGCATTACCTACGAGCAGTACTTC. This encodes CASSWGITYEQYF. Together with reference TRBV5-8 and TRBJ2-7, the CDR3 gives the full variable domain: EAGVTQSPTHLIKTRGQQATLRCSPISGHTSVYWYQQALGLGLQFLLWYDEGEERNRGNFPPRFSGRQFPNYSSELNVNALELEDSALYLCASSWGITYEQYFGPGTRLTVT.

V is TRBV25-1 and J is TRBJ1-6; no reliable D call. The CDR3 spans 13 residues. Germline-derived CDR1 and CDR2 are MGHDK and SYGVNS. V lost 3 bases to trimming and J lost 8 bases, with 8 bases between them. As DNA, the CDR3 is TGTGCCAGCAGTGATCAACGGGATTCACCCCTCCACTTT. This gives the protein CASSDQRDSPLHF.

This sequence joins TRBV6-6 and TRBJ1-1, with D perhaps TRBD1 (6 bases). V lost 2 bases and J 5 bases, leaving 6 bases between the germline ends. The CDR3 is 12 amino acids. The germline gives CDR1 MNHNY, CDR2 SVGAGI (reference sequence). This CDR3 reads CASSYGQTEAFF. The CDR3, as DNA: TGTGCCAGCAGTTACGGACAGACTGAAGCTTTCTTT.

This chain links TRBV9 with TRBJ2-7; 7 nucleotides agree with TRBD1. In germline, CDR1 is SGDLS, CDR2 YYNGEE. J lost 0 bases, V lost 1 base, and 7 bases had no gene match. There are 16 residues in the CDR3. Here the CDR3 reads CASSVSGQPSSYEQYF. Written as DNA, the CDR3 is TGTGCCAGCAGCGTATCGGGACAGCCTAGCTCCTACGAGCAGTACTTC.

This chain joins TRBV27 and TRBJ1-5, with 9 bases lining up with TRBD1. This CDR3 is 15 amino acids long. Germline CDR1 and CDR2: MNHEY and SMNVEV (reference sequence). Germline trimming cut 4 bases from V and 6 bases from J; bases unmatched to any gene: 7. The CDR3: CASSWTGEVRQPQHF. The CDR3 bases are TGTGCCAGCAGTTGGACAGGGGAGGTGCGTCAGCCCCAGCATTTT.

The chain employs TRBV6-7 and TRBJ1-2, with 8 bases fitting TRBD1. TRBV6-7 has ORF status, its function being uncertain. CDR3 length: 14 amino acids. V lost 6 bases and J lost 5; bases outside the gene matches: 8. The CDR3 DNA is TGTGCCAGCAGGACTACAGGGGGTCGATATGGCTACACCTTC. It yields the protein CASRTTGGRYGYTF.

The chain couples TRBV6-2 or TRBV6-3 to TRBJ1-6, with TRBD1 matching over 10 bases. Germline V gene lookup returns CDR1 MNHEY and CDR2 SVGEGT. Losses at the gene ends were 2 bases for V and 8 bases for J; bases not matched to a gene: 18. This CDR3 is built from 20 residues. The CDR3 DNA sequence: TGTGCCAGCAGTTACCCAGCCGGAACTTGGGGGACAGGGGCGTATTCACCCCTCCACTTT. This codes for CASSYPAGTWGTGAYSPLHF.

This sequence joins TRBV7-9 and TRBJ1-3; TRBD1 matches at 10 bases. Germline trimming cut 4 bases from V and 9 bases from J; bases unmatched to any gene: 3. The CDR3 spans 13 residues. The germline CDR1 and CDR2 sequences are SEHNR and FQNEAQ (reference sequence). The CDR3 sequence: CASSSGQGGTIYF. CDR3 bases: TGTGCCAGCAGCTCCGGACAGGGGGGCACCATATATTTT. The full variable domain, with the rest looked up from reference TRBV7-9 and TRBJ1-3, is DTGVSQNPRHKITKRGQNVTFRCDPISEHNRLYWYRQTLGQGPEFLTYFQNEAQLEKSRLLSDRFSAERPKGSFSTLEIQRTEQGDSAMYLCASSSGQGGTIYFGEGSWLTVV.

This chain joins TRBV4-1 and TRBJ2-3; no clear D gene. In germline, CDR1 is MGHRA, CDR2 YSYEKL. CDR3 length: 17 amino acids. Deletions cut 1 base from V and 0 bases from J, with 14 bases between. CDR3 sequence (DNA): TGCGCCAGCAGCCAAGTCCTATCTCCACCTAGCACAGATACGCAGTATTTT. The encoded protein is CASSQVLSPPSTDTQYF.

This clone was recorded only once. V gene TRBV9 combines with J gene TRBJ1-4, with 9 bases that match TRBD1. Trimming removed 4 bases from V and 8 bases from J; junction bases left unmatched: 15. This CDR3 has 17 amino acids. Germline-derived CDR1 and CDR2 are SGDLS and YYNGEE. CDR3: CASSPVGQGLEGEKLFF. The CDR3 DNA reads TGTGCCAGCAGCCCCGTTGGACAGGGGCTTGAGGGGGAAAAACTGTTTTTT. The full variable domain, rest sourced from reference TRBV9 and TRBJ1-4, is DSGVTQTPKHLITATGQRVTLRCSPRSGDLSVYWYQQSLDQGLQFLIQYYNGEERAKGNILERFSAQQFPDLHSELNLSSLELGDSALYFCASSPVGQGLEGEKLFFGSGTQLSVL.

This chain links TRBV16 with TRBJ1-6, with 9 positions matching TRBD1. Germline CDR1 reads KGHSY; CDR2 reads FQNENV. The CDR3 covers 16 residues. The trim removed 3 bases at V and 7 bases at J, leaving 7 bases unmatched. The CDR3 loop reads CASSQFRDRENSPLHF. CDR3 bases: TGTGCCAGCAGCCAGTTCCGGGACAGGGAGAATTCACCCCTCCACTTT.

The chain couples TRBV7-9 to TRBJ2-2; maybe TRBD1 (5 bases). Germline assignment: CDR1 SEHNR and CDR2 FQNEAQ (reference sequence). CDR3 length: 14 amino acids. V was clipped by 3 bases and J by 3 bases, with 8 bases between them. CDR3 protein: CASSLSRDTGELFF. For the CDR3, the DNA is TGTGCCAGCAGCTTGTCCAGGGACACCGGGGAGCTGTTTTTT.

V usage is TRBV6-5 and J usage is TRBJ1-3, with D unclear. V lost 0 bases to trimming and J lost 4 bases, with 13 bases between them. CDR1 and CDR2 (germline): MNHEY, SVGAGI. This CDR3 spans 16 amino acids. Here the CDR3 DNA reads TGTGCCAGCAGTTACTCGTCCGGGTATCAGGGAAACACCATATATTTT. The encoded protein is CASSYSSGYQGNTIYF.

The rearrangement joins TRBV23-1 to TRBJ2-1; the D gene is possibly TRBD2 (6 bases). TRBV23-1 is an ORF, with its function uncertain. This CDR3 contains 16 residues. Trimming shortened V by 4 bases and J by 0 bases, and 13 bases separated the two germline ends. DNA of the CDR3: TGCGCCAGCAGTCGAGGGGACTTTTACTCCTACAATGAGCAGTTCTTC. This sequence encodes CASSRGDFYSYNEQFF.

This clone was observed once. This chain uses TRBV5-8 with TRBJ1-5; 8 positions agree with TRBD1. This CDR3 spans 15 amino acids. Germline values: CDR1 SGHTS, CDR2 YDEGEE. The ends lost 6 bases at V and 2 bases at J; junction bases unmatched: 7. Written as DNA, the CDR3 is TGTGCCAGCACCACAGGGGGGTGGGGCAATCAGCCCCAGCATTTT. Amino acids: CASTTGGWGNQPQHF.

J is TRBJ2-2 and V is TRBV9; tentative D call: TRBD1 (5 bases). CDR1 and CDR2 (germline): SGDLS, YYNGEE. This CDR3 region has 14 residues. V was pared by 3 bases and J by 6 bases, with 12 bases between. CDR3 bases: TGTGCCAGCAGCGAGCAAGGGGCCCCCGGGGAGCTGTTTTTT. Translation gives CASSEQGAPGELFF.

V gene TRBV5-6 combines with J gene TRBJ1-1; D may be TRBD1 (5 bases). V was clipped by 2 bases and J by 1 base, with 9 bases between them. The CDR3 sequence is 14 residues long. CDR1 is SGHDT and CDR2 is YYEEEE in the germline V gene. CDR3 region: CASSLGHTNTEAFF. The CDR3 bases are TGTGCCAGCAGCTTAGGACATACGAACACTGAAGCTTTCTTT.